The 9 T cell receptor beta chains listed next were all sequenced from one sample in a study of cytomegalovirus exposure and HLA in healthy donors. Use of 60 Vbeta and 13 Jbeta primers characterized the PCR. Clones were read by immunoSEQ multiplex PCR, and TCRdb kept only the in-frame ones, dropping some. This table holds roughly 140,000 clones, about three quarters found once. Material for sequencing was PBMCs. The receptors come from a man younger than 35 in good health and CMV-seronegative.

Written as DNA, the CDR3 is TGTGCCAGCAGTTTGGGGTTCGGACAGGGGGGAAGGTTGACCGGGGAGCTGTTTTTT. Its protein product is CASSLGFGQGGRLTGELFF. The rearrangement joins TRBV27 to TRBJ2-2; 10 nucleotides align to TRBD1. Germline V gives CDR1 MNHEY, CDR2 SMNVEV (reference sequence). V was pared by 3 bases and J by 5 bases, with 15 bases of the junction left unmatched. The CDR3 runs to 19 residues.

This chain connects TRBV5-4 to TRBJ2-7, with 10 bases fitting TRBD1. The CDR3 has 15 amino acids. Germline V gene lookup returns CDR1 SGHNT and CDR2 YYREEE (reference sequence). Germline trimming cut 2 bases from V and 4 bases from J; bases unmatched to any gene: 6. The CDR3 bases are TGTGCCAGCAGCTTTTACCGGGACAGGGGTTACGAGCAGTACTTC. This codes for CASSFYRDRGYEQYF.

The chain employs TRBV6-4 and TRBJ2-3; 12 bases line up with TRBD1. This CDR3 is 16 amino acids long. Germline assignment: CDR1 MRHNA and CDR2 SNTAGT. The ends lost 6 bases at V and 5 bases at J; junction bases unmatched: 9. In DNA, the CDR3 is TGTGCCAGCAGGCGAGAGGGACAGGGGGCACGAGATACGCAGTATTTT. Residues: CASRREGQGARDTQYF.

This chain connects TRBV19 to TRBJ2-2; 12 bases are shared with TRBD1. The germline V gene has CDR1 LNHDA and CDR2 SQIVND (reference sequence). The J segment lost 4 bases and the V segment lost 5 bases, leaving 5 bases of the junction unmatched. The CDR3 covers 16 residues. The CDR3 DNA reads TGTGCCAGTAGTGGGGGACAGGGGGCCTTCACCGGGGAGCTGTTTTTT. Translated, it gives CASSGGQGAFTGELFF.

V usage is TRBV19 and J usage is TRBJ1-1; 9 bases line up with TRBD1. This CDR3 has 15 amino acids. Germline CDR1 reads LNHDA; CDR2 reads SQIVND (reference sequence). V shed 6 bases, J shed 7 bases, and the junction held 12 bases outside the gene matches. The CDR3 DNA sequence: TGTGCCAGTAGCCCGACGGGGACAGGGTATCTTGAAGCTTTCTTT. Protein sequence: CASSPTGTGYLEAFF. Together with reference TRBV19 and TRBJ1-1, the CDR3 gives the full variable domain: DGGITQSPKYLFRKEGQNVTLSCEQNLNHDAMYWYRQDPGQGLRLIYYSQIVNDFQKGDIAEGYSVSREKKESFPLTVTSAQKNPTAFYLCASSPTGTGYLEAFFGQGTRLTVV.

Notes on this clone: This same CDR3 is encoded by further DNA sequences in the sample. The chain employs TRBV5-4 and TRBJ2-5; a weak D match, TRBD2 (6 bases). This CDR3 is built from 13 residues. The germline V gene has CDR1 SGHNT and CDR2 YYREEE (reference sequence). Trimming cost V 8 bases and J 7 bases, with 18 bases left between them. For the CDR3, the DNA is TGTGCCAGTAGATCCGGGGGAGTGGGGACCCAGTACTTC. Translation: CASRSGGVGTQYF. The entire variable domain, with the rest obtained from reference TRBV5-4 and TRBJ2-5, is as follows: ETGVTQSPTHLIKTRGQQVTLRCSSQSGHNTVSWYQQALGQGPQFIFQYYREEENGRGNFPPRFSGLQFPNYSSELNVNALELDDSALYLCASRSGGVGTQYFGPGTRLLVL.

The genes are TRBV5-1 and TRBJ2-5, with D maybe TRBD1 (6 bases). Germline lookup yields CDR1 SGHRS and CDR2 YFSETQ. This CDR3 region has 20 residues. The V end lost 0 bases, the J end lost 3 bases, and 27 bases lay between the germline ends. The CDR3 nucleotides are TGCGCCAGCAGCTTGGTATTAGTTAATAGGGGGACGGAAGGGGAAGAGACCCAGTACTTC. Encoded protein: CASSLVLVNRGTEGEETQYF.

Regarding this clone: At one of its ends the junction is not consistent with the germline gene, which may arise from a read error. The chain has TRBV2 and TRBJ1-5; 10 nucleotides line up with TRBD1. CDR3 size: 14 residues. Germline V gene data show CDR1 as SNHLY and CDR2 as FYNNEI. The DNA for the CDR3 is TGTGCCAGCAATCGGGACAGGGGCAATCAGCCCCGGCATTTT. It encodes CASNRDRGNQPRHF.

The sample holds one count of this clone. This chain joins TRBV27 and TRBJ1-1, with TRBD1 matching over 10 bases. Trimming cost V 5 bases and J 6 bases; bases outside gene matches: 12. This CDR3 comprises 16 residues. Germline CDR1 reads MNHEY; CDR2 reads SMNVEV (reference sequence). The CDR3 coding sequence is TGTGCCAGCAGTAAACCGGGACAGGGGCAAGAGGCTGAAGCTTTCTTT. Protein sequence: CASSKPGQGQEAEAFF.